The 23 T cell receptor beta chains below all came from one sample that was sequenced in a study of early T cells in non-severe SARS-CoV-2 infection. MiXCR was run by TCRdb on the 5' RACE reads, yielding one entry per CDR3 protein. The sample carries 75,000 to 100,000 distinct CDR3 sequences, more than 13% recorded once. The sample taken for sequencing was whole blood. Receptors were obtained from an adult who was a healthcare worker with PCR-confirmed SARS-CoV-2 infection or an uninfected control (not recorded which).

This clonotype was counted many times. This rearrangement joins TRBV2 to TRBJ2-1, with 7 bases identical to TRBD2. The V segment lost 5 bases and the J segment 7 bases; nucleotides outside the gene matches: 11. The CDR3 loop spans 15 amino acids. Germline loops: CDR1 SNHLY, CDR2 FYNNEI. CDR3 coding DNA: TGTGCCAGCAGTCCAGTGGTGGGGGGGAAGAATGAGCAGTTCTTC. Encoded protein: CASSPVVGGKNEQFF.

This chain links TRBV6-6 with TRBJ2-2; 9 nucleotides agree with TRBD2. CDR1 MNHNY and CDR2 SVGAGI come from the germline V gene (reference sequence). The CDR3 has 15 amino acids. V shed 4 bases and J 4 bases; nucleotides not matched to a gene: 4. CDR3 residues: CASSSGLASTGELFF. The CDR3 region has the DNA TGTGCCAGCAGTTCAGGACTAGCGAGCACCGGGGAGCTGTTTTTT.

Ten or more counts support this clonotype. V usage is TRBV2 and J usage is TRBJ1-6; no clear D gene. Germline CDR1 SNHLY, CDR2 FYNNEI. There are 13 residues in the CDR3. Trimming stripped 8 bases from V and 0 bases from J, with 5 bases between. The DNA for the CDR3 is TGTGCCAGCTGCGGCTCCTATAATTCACCCCTCCACTTT. It is translated as CASCGSYNSPLHF.

This clonotype was seen a few times. The chain joins TRBV10-3 to TRBJ2-4, with 12 bases matching TRBD2. The length of the CDR3 is 14 residues. V gave up 6 bases and J gave up 5 bases; unmatched junction bases: 2. In germline, CDR1 is ENHRY, CDR2 SYGVKD. The chain's CDR3 is CAISSSGGENIQYF. In nucleotides, the CDR3 is TGTGCCATCAGCTCTAGCGGGGGGGAAAACATTCAGTACTTC.

This clonotype was detected many times. The rearrangement links TRBV9 to TRBJ2-2; 8 bases match TRBD2. The J segment lost 3 bases and the V segment lost 1 base, leaving 5 bases of the junction unmatched. Per germline, CDR1 SGDLS and CDR2 YYNGEE. This CDR3 has 16 amino acids. The CDR3, as DNA: TGTGCCAGCAGCGTAAGGAGCGGGGGAGACACCGGGGAGCTGTTTTTT. Translating gives CASSVRSGGDTGELFF.

The rearrangement joins TRBV7-9 to TRBJ2-7, with 9 bases aligning to TRBD2. This CDR3 contains 16 residues. CDR1 SEHNR and CDR2 FQNEAQ come from the germline V gene (reference sequence). Trimming removed 5 bases from V and 3 bases from J; junction bases left unmatched: 11. CDR3 nucleotide sequence: TGTGCCAGCAGCCCACGGGAAGCGGGGGGCCTCTACGAGCAGTACTTC. This gives the protein CASSPREAGGLYEQYF.

This clonotype was seen more than once but under ten times. The rearrangement links TRBV6-2 or TRBV6-3 to TRBJ1-2; D uncertain. CDR3 length: 13 residues. Trimming removed 3 bases at V and 4 bases at J, with 9 bases between. Germline V gene sequence: CDR1 MNHEY, CDR2 SVGEGT. The CDR3 is CASSYRTVYGYTF. CDR3 DNA sequence: TGTGCCAGCAGTTATCGAACAGTCTATGGCTACACCTTC.

V is TRBV12-5 and J is TRBJ1-1; the D is unclear. Germline V gene sequence: CDR1 LGHNT, CDR2 FRNRAP. The CDR3 totals 13 residues. The ends were cut back, 6 bases at V and 7 bases at J, with 15 bases in the middle. The CDR3 region has the DNA TGTGCTAGTGGCGGGATATCGGGGTATGAAGCTTTCTTT. Protein: CASGGISGYEAFF. The complete variable domain, with remaining parts taken from reference TRBV12-5 and TRBJ1-1, reads DARVTQTPRHKVTEMGQEVTMRCQPILGHNTVFWYRQTMMQGLELLAYFRNRAPLDDSGMPKDRFSAEMPDATLATLKIQPSEPRDSAVYFCASGGISGYEAFFGQGTRLTVV.

The table lists this clonotype with many counts. The V gene is TRBV29-1, the J gene TRBJ1-1; no reliable D call. This CDR3 spans 13 amino acids. The germline gives CDR1 SQVTM, CDR2 ANQGSEA. V was pared by 2 bases and J by 1 base, with 8 bases between. The CDR3 nucleotides are TGCAGCGTTGAATCTGGAGGGAACACTGAAGCTTTCTTT. Translating it yields CSVESGGNTEAFF.

The chain employs TRBV27 and TRBJ2-3; D not certain. V lost 5 bases and J lost 5, with 14 bases in between. This CDR3 spans 14 amino acids. CDR1 and CDR2 from the germline V gene are MNHEY and SMNVEV (reference sequence). The CDR3 nucleotides are TGTGCCAGCAGTATCACTACGGTACGAGATACGCAGTATTTT. Protein: CASSITTVRDTQYF.

J is TRBJ1-1 and V is TRBV2, with D possibly TRBD1 on 6 matching bases. The CDR3 spans 19 residues. Germline V lookup: CDR1 SNHLY, CDR2 FYNNEI. Deletions cut 0 bases from V and 2 bases from J, with 22 bases between. The CDR3 loop is CASSEALPGGIGENTEAFF. For the CDR3, the DNA is TGTGCCAGCAGTGAAGCGCTTCCTGGGGGCATAGGAGAAAACACTGAAGCTTTCTTT.

The V gene is TRBV6-5, the J gene TRBJ1-1, with D possibly being TRBD1 (5 bases). Trimming took off 2 bases at V and 0 bases at J, with 10 bases between the two ends. The CDR3 sequence is 15 residues long. Germline V gene data show CDR1 as MNHEY and CDR2 as SVGAGI. In nucleotides, the CDR3 is TGTGCCAGCAGTTACCGGGGGGTCTTGAACACTGAAGCTTTCTTT. Amino acid sequence: CASSYRGVLNTEAFF.

The sample holds many counts of this clonotype. V usage is TRBV6-6 and J usage is TRBJ1-4; no reliable D call. Per germline, CDR1 MNHNY and CDR2 SVGAGI (reference sequence). This CDR3 contains 13 residues. V lost 2 bases to trimming and J lost 8 bases, with 9 bases between them. Here the CDR3 DNA reads TGTGCCAGCAGTTACAGCAGGCCGGAAAAACTGTTTTTT. Translation gives CASSYSRPEKLFF.

The chain combines TRBV29-1 with TRBJ1-5; TRBD1 agrees at 8 bases. With V trimmed by 6 bases and J by 2 bases, 3 bases remained unmatched. From germline, CDR1 is SQVTM and CDR2 ANQGSEA. This CDR3 comprises 13 residues. CDR3: CSVAGGGNQPQHF. The CDR3 DNA reads TGCAGCGTCGCAGGGGGCGGCAATCAGCCCCAGCATTTT.

This clonotype has more than one count but fewer than ten. The chain couples TRBV3-1 to TRBJ1-2; the D gene is possibly TRBD1 (6 bases). V lost 1 base, J lost 5 bases, and 11 bases lay in between. Germline V lookup: CDR1 LGHDT, CDR2 YNNKEL (reference sequence). The CDR3 covers 14 residues. Written as DNA, the CDR3 is TGTGCCAGCAGCCAAGGCCCCACAGGGTATGGCTACACCTTC. This translates into CASSQGPTGYGYTF.

This chain joins TRBV13 and TRBJ1-1; no definite D call. This CDR3 has 14 amino acids. Germline CDR1 reads PRHDT; CDR2 reads FYEKMQ (reference sequence). The germline V and J ends were trimmed by 5 bases and 0 bases, with 10 bases remaining between them. CDR3 DNA sequence: TGTGCCAGCAGCGCGCTGGGGATGAACACTGAAGCTTTCTTT. Protein sequence: CASSALGMNTEAFF.

The gene calls are TRBV18 and TRBJ1-5; TRBD1 matches 10 bases. After removal of 8 bases from V and 5 bases from J, the junction contained 3 bases not matched to a gene. This CDR3 comprises 13 residues. Germline V gives CDR1 KGHSH, CDR2 LQKENI. The CDR3 region has the DNA TGTGCCAGCACCGGGACAGGGGATCAGCCCCAGCATTTT. This translates into CASTGTGDQPQHF.

This clonotype came up a few times. J is TRBJ1-1 and V is TRBV6-1, with D tentatively TRBD1 (5 bases). Germline V gene sequence: CDR1 MNHNS, CDR2 SASEGT. This CDR3 has 15 residues. V dropped 2 bases and J dropped 2 bases, with 12 bases sitting between them. This CDR3 reads CASSEMGRINTEAFF. The CDR3 DNA reads TGTGCCAGCAGTGAAATGGGACGGATAAACACTGAAGCTTTCTTT.

This clonotype was found a few times. This sequence joins TRBV20-1 and TRBJ2-4, with D perhaps TRBD1 or TRBD2 (6 bases each). Germline V CDR1 and CDR2: DFQATT, SNEGSKA (reference sequence). This CDR3 has 15 amino acids. Trimming took off 5 bases at V and 9 bases at J, with 23 bases between the two ends. CDR3 DNA: TGCAGTGCTCCTCGGGGGACAAACCTGTTCGGCATTCAGTACTTC. Translation: CSAPRGTNLFGIQYF.

The chain uses TRBV20-1 and TRBJ1-1; D unclear. The CDR3 contains 15 residues. Looked up from germline, CDR1 is DFQATT and CDR2 is SNEGSKA (reference sequence). V was pared by 0 bases and J by 1 base, with 12 bases between. For the CDR3, the DNA is TGCAGTGCTAGAGAATTCAGGCGGCCGAACACTGAAGCTTTCTTT. Its translation is CSAREFRRPNTEAFF.

This clonotype was picked up a small number of times. The chain has TRBV20-1 and TRBJ2-3; 7 nucleotides match TRBD1. The ends lost 0 bases at V and 6 bases at J; junction bases unmatched: 12. The CDR3 runs 16 residues. CDR1 is DFQATT, CDR2 SNEGSKA, per germline (reference sequence). As DNA, the CDR3 is TGCAGTGCTAGAGATTTAAGGACAGGTTTATATGATACGCAGTATTTT. Its protein is CSARDLRTGLYDTQYF.

This clonotype appeared many times. The chain uses TRBV6-2 or TRBV6-3 and TRBJ1-2; D ambiguous. The CDR3 has 12 residues. V lost 4 bases and J lost 2, with 5 bases in between. Per germline, CDR1 MNHEY and CDR2 SVGEGT. CDR3 loop: CASSFGNYGYTF. The CDR3, as DNA: TGTGCCAGCAGTTTTGGCAACTATGGCTACACCTTC.

The chain recombines TRBV6-6 with TRBJ1-5; possible D gene TRBD1, 6 bases. The CDR3 has 20 residues. V shed 6 bases and J shed 0 bases, with 27 bases lying between them. Germline-derived CDR1 and CDR2 are MNHNY and SVGAGI (reference sequence). Written as DNA, the CDR3 is TGTGCCAGCAGCCCTATGCTAACTCGGACAGACCATTATAGCAATCAGCCCCAGCATTTT. Protein sequence: CASSPMLTRTDHYSNQPQHF.